This TCR beta chain emerged from a study of blood T cell repertoires in COVID-19. Study-wide background: Donors in the United States, Italy and Spain gave samples during acute or convalescent COVID-19. T cells, B-cell-depleted T cells, or PBMCs supplied cDNA or gDNA.

Authors' analysis steps: Cell counts per sample came from amplifying reference gene primers. Produced via immunoSEQ multiplex PCR; TCRdb's table is partial and in-frame only. V and J calls plus clone size are reproduced from that table; the DNA served to infer D and trimming. Of about 260,000 clones in the sample, 87% were seen once. Germline-derived CDR1 and CDR2 are MGHRA and YSYEKL. The CDR3 is 15 residues long. The ends were cut back, 1 base at V and 2 bases at J, with 12 bases in the middle. V gene TRBV4-1 combines with J gene TRBJ2-7, with D perhaps matching TRBD2 (6 bases). The clonotype was recovered from a woman aged 45-60 years who had recovered from COVID-19. The sequenced sample consisted of peripheral blood. The CDR3 nucleotides are TGCGCCAGCAGCCAAGTGGGGGGTTCGACCTACGAGCAGTACTTC. Translated, it gives CASSQVGGSTYEQYF.